A single sample gave rise to the 14 T cell receptor beta chains below, sequenced in a study of blood T cell repertoires in COVID-19. Measured with immunoSEQ multiplex PCR; TCRdb has only the in-frame clones, and not every one. The sample contains roughly 170,000 clones, about 83% of which appear only once. Sequenced: peripheral blood. The receptors were sampled from a woman aged 70-85 years with COVID-19, enrolled during active disease.

The chain is built from TRBV5-1 and TRBJ2-7; the D is unclear. This CDR3 has 14 amino acids. From germline, CDR1 is SGHRS and CDR2 YFSETQ. Between the trimmed V and J ends, which lost 0 bases and 2 bases, there was a span of 9 bases. CDR3 protein: CASSLEALTYEQYF. The CDR3 coding sequence is TGCGCCAGCAGCTTGGAAGCGCTCACCTACGAGCAGTACTTC.

The chain combines TRBV10-1 with TRBJ2-1; 13 positions agree with TRBD2. After removal of 6 bases from V and 2 bases from J, the junction contained 13 bases not matched to a gene. The germline V gene has CDR1 WNHNN and CDR2 SYGVQD (reference sequence). The CDR3 length is 19 residues. The CDR3 DNA is TGCGCCAGCAGCTTACTAGCGGGAGGGCCGTCGGGCACCTACAATGAGCAGTTCTTC. It translates to CASSLLAGGPSGTYNEQFF.

V gene TRBV6-6 combines with J gene TRBJ2-5, with 7 bases fitting TRBD1. The V gene's germline CDR1 is MNHNY and CDR2 SVGAGI (reference sequence). With 3 bases clipped from V and 4 bases from J, the junction kept 11 bases outside the gene matches. This CDR3 contains 16 residues. CDR3 coding DNA: TGTGCCAGCAGTTATGAGGACAGGAGGAGGTCAGAGACCCAGTACTTC. The encoded protein is CASSYEDRRRSETQYF.

The chain links TRBV24-1 to TRBJ2-1, with 10 nucleotides matching TRBD2. Germline V lookup: CDR1 KGHDR, CDR2 SFDVKD. The CDR3 is 15 amino acids. Trimming cost V 9 bases and J 3 bases; bases outside gene matches: 7. The DNA for the CDR3 is TGTGCCACCTTGGGAAGCGGGAGGGACTACAATGAGCAGTTCTTC. Its translation: CATLGSGRDYNEQFF.

This clone was seen only a few times. The genes are TRBV19 and TRBJ1-5; 7 bases align to TRBD1. With V trimmed by 7 bases and J by 1 base, 7 bases remained unmatched. The germline gives CDR1 LNHDA, CDR2 SQIVND (reference sequence). The CDR3 extends over 15 amino acids. This CDR3 reads CASTGGQRSNQPQHF. CDR3 sequence (DNA): TGTGCCAGTACCGGGGGACAGCGCAGCAATCAGCCCCAGCATTTT. Drawing the rest from reference TRBV19 and TRBJ1-5, the complete variable domain is DGGITQSPKYLFRKEGQNVTLSCEQNLNHDAMYWYRQDPGQGLRLIYYSQIVNDFQKGDIAEGYSVSREKKESFPLTVTSAQKNPTAFYLCASTGGQRSNQPQHFGDGTRLSIL.

The chain recombines TRBV6-5 with TRBJ2-7, with D perhaps matching TRBD2 (6 bases). CDR1 is MNHEY and CDR2 is SVGAGI in the germline V gene. V was shortened by 2 bases and J by 5 bases, with 19 bases between the two germline ends. The CDR3 has 16 residues. The CDR3 reads CASSYDGSGAIDEQYF. The DNA of the CDR3 is TGTGCCAGCAGTTACGACGGGAGTGGGGCCATCGACGAGCAGTACTTC.

The genes are TRBV6-5 and TRBJ1-5; TRBD1 aligns across 7 bases. J was trimmed by 2 bases and V by 7 bases; bases with no gene match: 5. The CDR3 loop spans 14 amino acids. Germline lookup yields CDR1 MNHEY and CDR2 SVGAGI. CDR3: CASTGQVGNQPQHF. The CDR3, as DNA: TGTGCCAGCACTGGACAGGTCGGCAATCAGCCCCAGCATTTT.

This clone has a single count. The chain uses TRBV18 and TRBJ2-4, with TRBD2 identical over 10 bases. The trim removed 0 bases at V and 6 bases at J, leaving 5 bases unmatched. The CDR3 length is 16 residues. The germline CDR1 and CDR2 sequences are KGHSH and LQKENI. CDR3 loop: CASSPPLAGDINIQYF. CDR3 nucleotides: TGTGCCAGCTCACCACCGCTAGCGGGAGATATAAACATTCAGTACTTC. The full variable domain, with the rest looked up from reference TRBV18 and TRBJ2-4, is NAGVMQNPRHLVRRRGQEARLRCSPMKGHSHVYWYRQLPEEGLKFMVYLQKENIIDESGMPKERFSAEFPKEGPSILRIQQVVRGDSAAYFCASSPPLAGDINIQYFGAGTRLSVL.

This clone was seen only a few times. The J gene is TRBJ2-1, the V gene TRBV28, with TRBD2 identical over 7 bases. The V gene end was trimmed by 3 bases and the J gene end by 10 bases; junction bases not matched to a gene: 12. There are 15 residues in the CDR3. The germline V gene has CDR1 MDHEN and CDR2 SYDVKM. CDR3 in DNA: TGTGCCAGCAGTTTGAGCTTAGCGGGTAAGAAGGAGCAGTTCTTC. Translated, it gives CASSLSLAGKKEQFF. The whole variable domain, filled in from reference TRBV28 and TRBJ2-1, reads DVKVTQSSRYLVKRTGEKVFLECVQDMDHENMFWYRQDPGLGLRLIYFSYDVKMKEKGDIPEGYSVSREKKERFSLILESASTNQTSMYLCASSLSLAGKKEQFFGPGTRLTVL.

The rearrangement uses TRBV5-3 and TRBJ2-7; TRBD2 aligns across 11 bases. TRBV5-3 falls under the ORF class, with uncertain function. V trimming: 5 bases; J trimming: 0 bases; junction bases outside the gene matches: 1. The CDR3 runs to 14 residues. This CDR3 is CARRTSGISYEQYF. CDR3 DNA: TGTGCCAGAAGGACTAGCGGGATCTCCTACGAGCAGTACTTC.

The chain links TRBV15 to TRBJ2-7, with 8 positions matching TRBD2. V lost 1 base to trimming and J lost 2 bases; unmatched junction nucleotides: 4. Germline V gene data show CDR1 as LNHNV and CDR2 as YYDKDF (reference sequence). The CDR3 sequence is 15 residues long. CDR3 coding DNA: TGTGCCACCAGCAGAGTGCCAGCGGGGGCCTACGAGCAGTACTTC. Translating it yields CATSRVPAGAYEQYF.

This clone was detected only once. The chain couples TRBV28 to TRBJ1-1; D not resolved. The ends were cut back, 6 bases at V and 9 bases at J, with 14 bases in the middle. The CDR3 runs to 12 residues. The germline CDR1 and CDR2 sequences are MDHEN and SYDVKM. CDR3 in DNA: TGTGCCAGCAGCCTAACGGGAGCCAAAGCTTTCTTT. This translates into CASSLTGAKAFF.

V gene TRBV6-4 combines with J gene TRBJ2-1; TRBD2 agrees at 8 bases. Germline loops: CDR1 MRHNA, CDR2 SNTAGT. The junction had 6 bases not matched to a gene; V was cut back by 5 bases and J by 0 bases. This CDR3 has 16 amino acids. This CDR3 is CASSRLASSSYNEQFF. For the CDR3, the DNA is TGTGCCAGCAGTCGACTAGCGAGTAGCTCCTACAATGAGCAGTTCTTC.

This chain joins TRBV13 and TRBJ1-1; a possible D gene is TRBD1 (6 bases). Germline V gene data show CDR1 as PRHDT and CDR2 as FYEKMQ (reference sequence). This CDR3 comprises 16 residues. Trimming pared 2 bases from V and 8 bases from J, leaving 21 bases between. CDR3 region: CASSLSRKQGTSEAFF. The CDR3 coding sequence is TGTGCCAGCAGCTTATCTAGAAAACAGGGAACAAGCGAAGCTTTCTTT.